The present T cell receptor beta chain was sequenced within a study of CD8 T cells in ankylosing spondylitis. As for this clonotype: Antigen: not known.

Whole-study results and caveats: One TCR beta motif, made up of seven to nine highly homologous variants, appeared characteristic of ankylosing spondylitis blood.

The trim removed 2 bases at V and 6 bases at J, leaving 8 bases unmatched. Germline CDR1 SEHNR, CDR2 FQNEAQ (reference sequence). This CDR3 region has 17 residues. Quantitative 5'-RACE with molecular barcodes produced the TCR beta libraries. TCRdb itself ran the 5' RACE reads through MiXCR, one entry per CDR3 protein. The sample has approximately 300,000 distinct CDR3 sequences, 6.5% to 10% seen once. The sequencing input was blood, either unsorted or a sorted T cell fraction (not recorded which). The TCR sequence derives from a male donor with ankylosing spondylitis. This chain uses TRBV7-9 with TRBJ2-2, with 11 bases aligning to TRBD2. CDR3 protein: CASSLTATSGDSGELFF. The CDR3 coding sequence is TGTGCCAGCAGCTTAACCGCGACTAGCGGGGATTCCGGGGAGCTGTTTTTT.